The 32 T cell receptor beta chains below all came from one sample that was sequenced in a study of T cell repertoires in ileal Crohn's disease. Here immunoSEQ multiplex PCR was the method, and the copy in TCRdb shows in-frame clones only, minus some. Here the sample spans about 14,000 clones, 70% being singletons. Sequenced material: ileal tissue. The receptors stem from an adult with Crohn's disease.

This clone was seen a single time. The chain links TRBV6-1 to TRBJ2-7, with TRBD1 matching over 8 bases. Per the germline V gene, CDR1 is MNHNS and CDR2 is SASEGT. V shed 6 bases and J 3 bases; nucleotides not matched to a gene: 7. CDR3 length: 14 residues. CDR3 DNA: TGTGCCAGCAGGAAGGACAGGGACCTCTACGAGCAGTACTTC. Encoded protein: CASRKDRDLYEQYF.

The CDR3: CASSLLQGAGANVLTF. The CDR3 region has the DNA TGTGCCAGCAGCTTGTTACAGGGGGCCGGGGCCAACGTCCTGACTTTC. V is TRBV5-6 and J is TRBJ2-6; 9 bases match TRBD1. The germline V gene has CDR1 SGHDT and CDR2 YYEEEE. This CDR3 has 16 residues. V shed 1 base and J 4 bases; nucleotides not matched to a gene: 3.

CDR3 bases: TGTGCCAGCAGTTTCGCGGGGGGGCGCCAGCAGTACTTC. Its translation: CASSFAGGRQQYF. The rearrangement links TRBV27 to TRBJ2-7; 9 nucleotides agree with TRBD2. Germline-derived CDR1 and CDR2 are MNHEY and SMNVEV (reference sequence). The CDR3 has 13 residues. V shed 3 bases, J shed 8 bases, and the junction held 5 bases outside the gene matches.

The rearrangement links TRBV18 to TRBJ1-5; D unresolved. The CDR3 runs 15 residues. The V gene lost 2 bases and the J gene lost 3 bases, with 11 bases spanning the gap. Germline V lookup: CDR1 KGHSH, CDR2 LQKENI. The CDR3 region is CASSPGQADNQPQHF. The CDR3 coding sequence is TGTGCCAGCTCACCAGGTCAAGCCGACAATCAGCCCCAGCATTTT. Using reference TRBV18 and TRBJ1-5 for the parts outside the CDR3, the full variable domain is NAGVMQNPRHLVRRRGQEARLRCSPMKGHSHVYWYRQLPEEGLKFMVYLQKENIIDESGMPKERFSAEFPKEGPSILRIQQVVRGDSAAYFCASSPGQADNQPQHFGDGTRLSIL.

The rearrangement joins TRBV5-8 to TRBJ1-4; no clear D gene. CDR1 is SGHTS, CDR2 YDEGEE, per germline. The CDR3 loop spans 16 amino acids. V lost 5 bases, J lost 8 bases, and 22 bases lay in between. This chain's CDR3 is CASSSEKDIKLEKLFF. The CDR3 DNA is TGTGCCAGCAGTTCCGAGAAAGATATTAAGTTAGAAAAACTGTTTTTT.

Sample share makes this clone medium-sized. V is TRBV5-6 and J is TRBJ1-6; no definite D call. Germline V lookup: CDR1 SGHDT, CDR2 YYEEEE. This CDR3 comprises 16 residues. The V and J ends lost 3 bases and 3 bases respectively, with 13 bases between them. The CDR3 loop is CASSSGSVDYNSPLHF. In DNA form, the CDR3 reads TGTGCCAGCAGCTCTGGGTCGGTGGACTATAATTCACCCCTCCACTTT.

The CDR3 here is CATSRVRGSYEQYF. The CDR3 bases are TGTGCCACCAGCAGAGTACGGGGATCCTACGAGCAGTACTTC. The chain uses TRBV15 and TRBJ2-7, with D perhaps matching TRBD2 (5 bases). Germline-derived CDR1 and CDR2 are LNHNV and YYDKDF (reference sequence). The V end was cut by 1 base, the J end by 1 base, with 8 bases between. CDR3 length: 14 residues. Using reference TRBV15 and TRBJ2-7 for the parts outside the CDR3, the full variable domain is DAMVIQNPRYQVTQFGKPVTLSCSQTLNHNVMYWYQQKSSQAPKLLFHYYDKDFNNEADTPDNFQSRRPNTSFCFLDIRSPGLGDTAMYLCATSRVRGSYEQYFGPGTRLTVT.

J is TRBJ2-3 and V is TRBV7-2; 7 bases fit TRBD2. The CDR3 extends over 16 amino acids. Looked up from germline, CDR1 is SGHTA and CDR2 is FQGNSA. The trim removed 5 bases at V and 2 bases at J, leaving 10 bases unmatched. CDR3 in amino acids: CASSPLGGVVTDTQYF. CDR3 sequence (DNA): TGTGCCAGCAGCCCCCTGGGGGGGGTCGTCACAGATACGCAGTATTTT.

Relative to its sample, this clone is medium-sized. This chain links TRBV10-2 with TRBJ1-4, with unresolved D. Germline CDR1 reads WSHSY; CDR2 reads SAAADI. This CDR3 comprises 12 residues. The V end lost 4 bases, the J end lost 7 bases, and 7 bases lay between the germline ends. The DNA of the CDR3 is TGCGCCAGCAGTGTAGCCTTTGAAAAACTGTTTTTT. This sequence encodes CASSVAFEKLFF.

The chain carries TRBV25-1 and TRBJ2-7, with TRBD2 identical over 14 bases. The CDR3 contains 15 residues. The germline V gene has CDR1 MGHDK and CDR2 SYGVNS. With 5 bases clipped from V and 7 bases from J, the junction kept 7 bases outside the gene matches. CDR3 protein: CASSRLAGGSWEQYF. The DNA of the CDR3 is TGTGCCAGCAGTAGACTAGCGGGGGGGTCGTGGGAGCAGTACTTC.

This chain links TRBV29-1 with TRBJ2-7; D is tentatively TRBD1 or TRBD2 (6 bases each). The CDR3 runs 13 residues. Looked up from germline, CDR1 is SQVTM and CDR2 is ANQGSEA. Trimming removed 6 bases from V and 7 bases from J, with 19 bases in between. DNA of the CDR3: TGCAGCGTCCCCGGGACTGGAGGGGGGGAGCAGTACTTC. Its protein is CSVPGTGGGEQYF.

The chain couples TRBV4-1 to TRBJ1-1, with unresolved D. Trimming removed 4 bases at V and 4 bases at J, with 10 bases between. This CDR3 comprises 13 residues. Germline V gives CDR1 MGHRA, CDR2 YSYEKL. CDR3 coding DNA: TGCGCCAGCAGCCGGTCGGGATCCACTGAAGCTTTCTTT. Protein: CASSRSGSTEAFF.

This rearrangement joins TRBV2 to TRBJ1-1, with 8 bases identical to TRBD1. Trimming took 4 bases from V and 3 from J; bases not matched to a gene: 10. The CDR3 is 16 residues long. CDR1 is SNHLY and CDR2 is FYNNEI in the germline V gene. CDR3 coding DNA: TGTGCCAGCAGTGGCCCCGCAACAGGGGGAGACACTGAAGCTTTCTTT. Its translation is CASSGPATGGDTEAFF.

The chain has TRBV7-2 and TRBJ2-7, with D possibly being TRBD1 or TRBD2 (5 bases each). The length of the CDR3 is 15 residues. From germline, CDR1 is SGHTA and CDR2 FQGNSA. Deletions cut 7 bases from V and 0 bases from J, with 16 bases between. Here the CDR3 reads CASKRGVGGSYEQYF. CDR3 DNA sequence: TGTGCCAGCAAACGAGGGGTTGGGGGCTCCTACGAGCAGTACTTC.

In its sample, this clone was seen a few times. The gene calls are TRBV4-1 and TRBJ1-2; D ambiguous. Germline V lookup: CDR1 MGHRA, CDR2 YSYEKL. The length of the CDR3 is 15 residues. Trimming stripped 0 bases from V and 8 bases from J, with 16 bases between. CDR3 in DNA: TGCGCCAGCAGCCAAGATGTGGACCGTCCGCAGGGCTACACCTTC. Translated, it gives CASSQDVDRPQGYTF.

The chain carries TRBV5-4 and TRBJ2-5, with D uncertain. V lost 1 base to trimming and J lost 2 bases, with 6 bases between them. Germline lookup yields CDR1 SGHNT and CDR2 YYREEE (reference sequence). The CDR3 spans 13 residues. The chain's CDR3 is CASSLRIQETQYF. The DNA for the CDR3 is TGTGCCAGCAGCTTGCGTATACAAGAGACCCAGTACTTC. The full variable domain, completed using reference TRBV5-4 and TRBJ2-5, is ETGVTQSPTHLIKTRGQQVTLRCSSQSGHNTVSWYQQALGQGPQFIFQYYREEENGRGNFPPRFSGLQFPNYSSELNVNALELDDSALYLCASSLRIQETQYFGPGTRLLVL.

This clone was observed a few times. The same CDR3 is also encoded by other DNA sequences in this sample. The J gene is TRBJ1-2, the V gene TRBV19; D perhaps matches TRBD1 (5 bases). The V end was cut by 5 bases, the J end by 4 bases, with 11 bases between. Per germline, CDR1 LNHDA and CDR2 SQIVND (reference sequence). The CDR3 contains 13 residues. CDR3 bases: TGTGCCAGTAGTGGTGGGACGGCCTATGGCTACACCTTC. Protein: CASSGGTAYGYTF.

DNA of the CDR3: TGCAGCGTGGCCGGGACAGGGCAAGGCGAGCAGTACTTC. Its protein is CSVAGTGQGEQYF. V usage is TRBV29-1 and J usage is TRBJ2-7; 9 bases fit TRBD1. Germline CDR1 reads SQVTM; CDR2 reads ANQGSEA. This CDR3 comprises 13 residues. The V and J ends lost 6 bases and 6 bases, in that order; junction bases with no gene match: 9.

The chain recombines TRBV11-2 with TRBJ2-1, with 9 bases aligning to TRBD1. The trim removed 3 bases at V and 4 bases at J, leaving 4 bases unmatched. Germline CDR1 and CDR2: SGHAT and FQNNGV. The CDR3 covers 15 residues. CDR3 sequence (DNA): TGTGCCAGCAGCTTGGGACAGGGAGGATACAATGAGCAGTTCTTC. It specifies CASSLGQGGYNEQFF.

The chain uses TRBV18 and TRBJ1-4, with TRBD1 matching 7 bases. Germline V gene lookup returns CDR1 KGHSH and CDR2 LQKENI. V shed 3 bases, J shed 8 bases, and the junction held 15 bases outside the gene matches. The CDR3 covers 17 residues. The CDR3 loop is CASSPNRGGGIGEKLFF. CDR3 bases: TGTGCCAGCTCACCCAACCGCGGAGGGGGCATAGGGGAAAAACTGTTTTTT.

The rearrangement links TRBV7-6 to TRBJ1-3; D call uncertain. In germline, CDR1 is SGHVS, CDR2 FNYEAQ. V lost 1 base to trimming and J lost 0 bases, with 7 bases between them. The CDR3 runs to 15 residues. This CDR3 is CASSLGVASGNTIYF. The CDR3 bases are TGTGCCAGCAGCTTAGGGGTGGCCTCTGGAAACACCATATATTTT.

The chain is built from TRBV6-5 and TRBJ1-3, with a possible D match to TRBD1 (5 bases). Germline CDR1 MNHEY, CDR2 SVGAGI. The V and J ends lost 6 bases and 0 bases respectively, with 9 bases between them. The CDR3 totals 14 residues. This CDR3 is CASSWDVSGNTIYF. The CDR3 DNA follows: TGTGCCAGCAGCTGGGACGTCTCTGGAAACACCATATATTTT.

The chain carries TRBV15 and TRBJ2-5; D is unclear. Germline values: CDR1 LNHNV, CDR2 YYDKDF (reference sequence). The CDR3 is made up of 14 amino acids. Trimming pared 0 bases from V and 5 bases from J, leaving 10 bases between. The CDR3 DNA sequence: TGTGCCACCAGCAGAGATACTCCCCGGGAGACCCAGTACTTC. Encoded protein: CATSRDTPRETQYF.

In its sample, this clone ranks as medium-sized. Within the sample, other DNA sequences also encode this same CDR3. The chain combines TRBV7-3 with TRBJ1-1; no clear D gene. V lost 1 base and J lost 2, with 8 bases in between. CDR3 size: 14 residues. Germline-derived CDR1 and CDR2 are SGHTA and FQGTGA. This CDR3 is CASSLSGPNTEAFF. The CDR3 DNA is TGTGCCAGCAGCTTAAGCGGGCCCAACACTGAAGCTTTCTTT.

The chain combines TRBV19 with TRBJ2-3; possibly TRBD1 for D (6 bases). V was trimmed by 4 bases and J by 2 bases, leaving 13 bases between them. CDR1 is LNHDA, CDR2 SQIVND, per germline (reference sequence). The CDR3 spans 15 residues. The CDR3 spells CASSTGQINTDTQYF. CDR3 DNA: TGTGCCAGTAGTACCGGACAGATCAACACAGATACGCAGTATTTT.

The chain has TRBV18 and TRBJ1-1; 12 bases line up with TRBD1. With 0 bases clipped from V and 10 bases from J, the junction kept 3 bases outside the gene matches. CDR3 length: 14 residues. Germline V gives CDR1 KGHSH, CDR2 LQKENI. The CDR3 region has the DNA TGTGCCAGCTCACCACCTGGGACAGGGGGCCGAGCTTTCTTT. Encoded protein: CASSPPGTGGRAFF.

On this clone itself: One end of the junction is discordant with germline, which a read error may explain. The gene calls are TRBV27 and TRBJ2-5; D is ambiguous. The CDR3 is 11 residues long. Germline assignment: CDR1 MNHEY and CDR2 SMNVEV (reference sequence). Written as DNA, the CDR3 is TGTGCCAGCACCCTCCAAGGGACCCAGTACTTC. Translating gives CASTLQGTQYF.

This rearrangement joins TRBV7-9 to TRBJ2-5; D possibly corresponds to TRBD2 (6 bases). Germline loops: CDR1 SEHNR, CDR2 FQNEAQ (reference sequence). V gave up 2 bases and J gave up 5 bases, with 18 bases separating them. CDR3 size: 16 residues. The CDR3 reads CASSLTTSIGAETQYF. The DNA for the CDR3 is TGTGCCAGCAGCTTAACGACTAGTATTGGAGCGGAGACCCAGTACTTC.

The chain has TRBV18 and TRBJ1-2; D gene uncertain. The CDR3 spans 14 residues. The germline V gene has CDR1 KGHSH and CDR2 LQKENI. V lost 3 bases, J lost 6 bases, and 14 bases lay in between. DNA of the CDR3: TGTGCCAGCTCACCCGACGGCATTCCCAATGGCTACACCTTC. Translated: CASSPDGIPNGYTF.

This chain links TRBV7-9 with TRBJ2-5; D not resolved. The tail of the sequence fits TRBJ2-7 better, so the J call may be wrong. The CDR3 covers 12 residues. The V gene's germline CDR1 is SEHNR and CDR2 FQNEAQ (reference sequence). The CDR3 DNA is TGTGCCAGCAGCTTATCAGGCTACGAGCAGTACTTC. Translating gives CASSLSGYEQYF.

V usage is TRBV5-4 and J usage is TRBJ1-1; D may be TRBD1 (5 bases). Germline V lookup: CDR1 SGHNT, CDR2 YYREEE (reference sequence). The CDR3 is 14 residues long. The ends were cut back, 3 bases at V and 7 bases at J, with 16 bases in the middle. This CDR3 reads CASSSGAGLGEAFF. As DNA, the CDR3 is TGTGCCAGCAGCTCCGGGGCAGGGTTGGGTGAAGCTTTCTTT.

This rearrangement joins TRBV10-2 to TRBJ1-3; 9 bases align to TRBD1. Trimming cost V 7 bases and J 13 bases; bases outside gene matches: 5. This CDR3 has 11 amino acids. Germline assignment: CDR1 WSHSY and CDR2 SAAADI. The CDR3 DNA is TGCGCCAGCACCGGCGGGACAGGGATATATTTT. Its translation is CASTGGTGIYF.